This T cell receptor beta chain was identified in a study of OX40 agonist ivuxolimab in advanced cancers. CDR1 SGHRS and CDR2 YFSETQ come from the germline V gene. Trimming stripped 4 bases from V and 4 bases from J, with 11 bases between. The CDR3 consists of 13 residues. Method: immunoSEQ multiplex PCR; TCRdb's copy keeps in-frame clones and lacks some. The sample includes roughly 51,000 clones, 88% of them seen just once. The receptor was derived from an adult with an advanced solid tumor such as melanoma, head and neck, liver or kidney cancer. The sample in question was CD4+ or CD8+ T cells sorted from blood, obtained in a trial of the OX40 agonist ivuxolimab. This chain uses TRBV5-1 with TRBJ1-2; the D gene is possibly TRBD1 (5 bases). The CDR3 loop reads CASSPGLIYGYTF. As DNA, the CDR3 is TGCGCCAGCAGCCCGGGACTGATCTATGGCTACACCTTC.